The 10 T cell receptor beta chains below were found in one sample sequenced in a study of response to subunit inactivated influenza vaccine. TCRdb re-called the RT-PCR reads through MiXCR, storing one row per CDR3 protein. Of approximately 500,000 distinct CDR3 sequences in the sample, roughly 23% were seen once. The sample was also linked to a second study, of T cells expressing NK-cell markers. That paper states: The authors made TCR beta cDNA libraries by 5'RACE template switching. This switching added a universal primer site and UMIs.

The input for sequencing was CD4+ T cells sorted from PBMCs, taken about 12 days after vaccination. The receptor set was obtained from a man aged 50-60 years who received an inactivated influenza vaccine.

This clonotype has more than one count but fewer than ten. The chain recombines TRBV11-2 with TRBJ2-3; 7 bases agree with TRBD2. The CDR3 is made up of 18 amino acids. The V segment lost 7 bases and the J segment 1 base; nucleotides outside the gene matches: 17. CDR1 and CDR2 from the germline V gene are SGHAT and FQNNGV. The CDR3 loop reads CASTIRPVGGGRTDTQYF. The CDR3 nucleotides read TGTGCCAGCACCATCCGCCCCGTAGGCGGGGGTCGCACAGATACGCAGTATTTT.

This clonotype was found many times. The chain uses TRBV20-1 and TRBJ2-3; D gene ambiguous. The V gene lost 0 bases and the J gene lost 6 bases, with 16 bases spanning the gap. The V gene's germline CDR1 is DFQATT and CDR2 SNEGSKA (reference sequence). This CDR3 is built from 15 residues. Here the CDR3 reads CSARDQLGPWDTQYF. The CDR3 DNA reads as TGCAGTGCTAGAGATCAGCTGGGCCCTTGGGATACGCAGTATTTT.

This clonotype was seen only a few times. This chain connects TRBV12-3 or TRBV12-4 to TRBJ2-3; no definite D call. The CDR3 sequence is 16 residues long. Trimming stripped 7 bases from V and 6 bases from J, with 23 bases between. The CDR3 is CASNPRPALSADTQYF. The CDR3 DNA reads TGTGCCAGCAACCCGAGGCCGGCCCTTTCTGCGGATACGCAGTATTTT.

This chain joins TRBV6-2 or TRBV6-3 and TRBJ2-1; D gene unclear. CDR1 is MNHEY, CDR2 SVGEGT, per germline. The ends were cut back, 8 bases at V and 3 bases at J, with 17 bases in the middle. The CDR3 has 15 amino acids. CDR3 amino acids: CASASELLRYNEQFF. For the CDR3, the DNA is TGTGCCAGCGCATCCGAGTTATTACGCTACAATGAGCAGTTCTTC.

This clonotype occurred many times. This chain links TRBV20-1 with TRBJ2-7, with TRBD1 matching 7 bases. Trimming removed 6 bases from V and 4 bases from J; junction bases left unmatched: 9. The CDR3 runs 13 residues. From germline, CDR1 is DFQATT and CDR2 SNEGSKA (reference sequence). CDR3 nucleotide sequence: TGCAGTGCCATTACAGGGGTTGGTTACGAGCAGTACTTC. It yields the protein CSAITGVGYEQYF.

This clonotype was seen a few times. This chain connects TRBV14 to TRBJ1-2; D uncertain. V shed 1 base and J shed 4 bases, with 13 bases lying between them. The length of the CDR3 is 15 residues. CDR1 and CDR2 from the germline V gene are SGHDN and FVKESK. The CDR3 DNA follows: TGTGCCAGCAGCCAAGCTGGGTCGGGAGCCTATGGCTACACCTTC. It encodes CASSQAGSGAYGYTF.

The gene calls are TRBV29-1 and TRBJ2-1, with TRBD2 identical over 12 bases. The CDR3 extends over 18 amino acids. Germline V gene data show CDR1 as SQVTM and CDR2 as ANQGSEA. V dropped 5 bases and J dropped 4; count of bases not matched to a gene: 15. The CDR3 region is CSVLLGTSGSGGYNEQFF. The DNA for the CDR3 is TGCAGCGTTCTTCTGGGGACTAGCGGGTCAGGGGGGTACAATGAGCAGTTCTTC.

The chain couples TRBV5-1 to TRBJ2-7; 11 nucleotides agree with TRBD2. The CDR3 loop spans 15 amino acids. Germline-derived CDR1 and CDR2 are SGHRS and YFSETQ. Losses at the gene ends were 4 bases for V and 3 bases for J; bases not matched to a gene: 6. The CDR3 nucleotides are TGCGCCAGCAGCGTTGGGACTAGCGGCCTCTACGAGCAGTACTTC. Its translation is CASSVGTSGLYEQYF.

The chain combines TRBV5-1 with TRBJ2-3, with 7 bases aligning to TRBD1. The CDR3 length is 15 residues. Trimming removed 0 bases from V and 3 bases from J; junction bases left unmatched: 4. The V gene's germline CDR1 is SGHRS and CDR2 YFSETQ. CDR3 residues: CASSLGQGITDTQYF. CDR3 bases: TGCGCCAGCAGCTTGGGACAGGGAATTACAGATACGCAGTATTTT.

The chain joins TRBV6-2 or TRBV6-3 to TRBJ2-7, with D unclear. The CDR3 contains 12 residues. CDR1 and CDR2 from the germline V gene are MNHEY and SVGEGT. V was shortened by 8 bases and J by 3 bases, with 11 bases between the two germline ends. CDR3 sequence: CASADRLYEQYF. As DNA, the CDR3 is TGTGCCAGCGCCGACCGACTCTACGAGCAGTACTTC.